The present entry profiles one T cell receptor beta chain with its context. As yet, its antigen is unknown. Deletions cut 5 bases from V and 7 bases from J, with 14 bases between. The CDR3 consists of 13 residues. Germline assignment: CDR1 SEHNR and CDR2 FQNEAQ (reference sequence). The entry originates in a study of OX40 agonist ivuxolimab in advanced cancers. The study's findings and limits: Researchers did not establish what antigens the expanded peripheral T cells target.

TCRdb's table, derived via immunoSEQ multiplex PCR, lists solely in-frame clones and lacks some. Altogether just over 20,000 clones are present, more than 75% being singletons, with the ten largest covering around 20%. The chain recombines TRBV7-9 with TRBJ1-1; D remains ambiguous. The clonotype comes from an adult with an advanced solid tumor such as melanoma, head and neck, liver or kidney cancer. Source: CD4+ or CD8+ T cells sorted from blood, taken in a trial of the OX40 agonist ivuxolimab. The CDR3: CASSHTTELEAFF. CDR3 nucleotides: TGTGCCAGCAGCCACACCACAGAACTTGAAGCTTTCTTT.